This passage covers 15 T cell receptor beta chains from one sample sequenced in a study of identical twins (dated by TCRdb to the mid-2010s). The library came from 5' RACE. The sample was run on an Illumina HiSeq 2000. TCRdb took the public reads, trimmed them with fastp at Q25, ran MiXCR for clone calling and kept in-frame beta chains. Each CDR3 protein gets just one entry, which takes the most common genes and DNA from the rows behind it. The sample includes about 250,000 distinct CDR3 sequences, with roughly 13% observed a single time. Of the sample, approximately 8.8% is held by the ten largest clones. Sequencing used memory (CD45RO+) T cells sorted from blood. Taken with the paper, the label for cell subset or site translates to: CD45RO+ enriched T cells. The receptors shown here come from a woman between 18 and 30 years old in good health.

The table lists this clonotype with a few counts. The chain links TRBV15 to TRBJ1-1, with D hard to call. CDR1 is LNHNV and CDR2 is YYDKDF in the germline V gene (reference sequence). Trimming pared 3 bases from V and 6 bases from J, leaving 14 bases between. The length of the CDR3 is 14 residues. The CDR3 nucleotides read TGTGCCACCAGCAGTGATGTACGTGGGGCTGAAGCTTTCTTT. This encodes CATSSDVRGAEAFF.

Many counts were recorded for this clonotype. CDR3 loop: CASSPGAGQGAGGYTF. In nucleotides, the CDR3 is TGTGCCAGCAGTCCAGGAGCCGGGCAGGGGGCGGGTGGCTACACCTTC. The chain couples TRBV12-3 or TRBV12-4 to TRBJ1-2, with TRBD1 matching over 8 bases. The CDR3 has 16 residues. The V and J ends lost 5 bases and 7 bases, in that order; junction bases with no gene match: 15.

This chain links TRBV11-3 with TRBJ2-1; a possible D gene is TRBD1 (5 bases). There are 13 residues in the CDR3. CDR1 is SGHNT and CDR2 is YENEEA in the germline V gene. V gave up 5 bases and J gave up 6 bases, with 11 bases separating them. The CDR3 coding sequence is TGTGCCAGCAGCCAAGGGGCCAGCAATGAGCAGTTCTTC. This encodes CASSQGASNEQFF. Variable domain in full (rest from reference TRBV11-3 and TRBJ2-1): EAGVVQSPRYKIIEKKQPVAFWCNPISGHNTLYWYLQNLGQGPELLIRYENEEAVDDSQLPKDRFSAERLKGVDSTLKIQPAELGDSAVYLCASSQGASNEQFFGPGTRLTVL.

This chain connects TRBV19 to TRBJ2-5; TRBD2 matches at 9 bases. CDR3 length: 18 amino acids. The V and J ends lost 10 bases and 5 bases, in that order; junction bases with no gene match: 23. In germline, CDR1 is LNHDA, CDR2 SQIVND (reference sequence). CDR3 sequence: CATTRRIEAGGERETQYF. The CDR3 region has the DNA TGTGCCACTACCCGCCGGATCGAGGCGGGAGGGGAGAGGGAGACCCAGTACTTC. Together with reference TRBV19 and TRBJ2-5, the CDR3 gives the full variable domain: DGGITQSPKYLFRKEGQNVTLSCEQNLNHDAMYWYRQDPGQGLRLIYYSQIVNDFQKGDIAEGYSVSREKKESFPLTVTSAQKNPTAFYLCATTRRIEAGGERETQYFGPGTRLLVL.

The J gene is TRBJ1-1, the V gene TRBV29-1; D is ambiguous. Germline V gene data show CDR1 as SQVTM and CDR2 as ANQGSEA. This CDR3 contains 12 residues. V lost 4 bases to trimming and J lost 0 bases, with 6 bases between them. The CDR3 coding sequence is TGCAGCGTTGGTAACATGAACACTGAAGCTTTCTTT. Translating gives CSVGNMNTEAFF.

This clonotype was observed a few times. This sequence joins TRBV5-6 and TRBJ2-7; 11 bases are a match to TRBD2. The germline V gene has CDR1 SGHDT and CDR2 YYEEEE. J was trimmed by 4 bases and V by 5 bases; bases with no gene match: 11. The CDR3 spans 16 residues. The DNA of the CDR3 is TGTGCCAGCAGAGGACTAGCGGGCGTTCATCCATACGAGCAGTACTTC. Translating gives CASRGLAGVHPYEQYF.

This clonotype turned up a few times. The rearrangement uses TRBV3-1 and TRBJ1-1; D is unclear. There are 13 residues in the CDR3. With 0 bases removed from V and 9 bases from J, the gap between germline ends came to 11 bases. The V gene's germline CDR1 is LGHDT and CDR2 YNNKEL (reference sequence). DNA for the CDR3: TGTGCCAGCAGCCAAGAACCGGGTTCCCAAGCTTTCTTT. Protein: CASSQEPGSQAFF.

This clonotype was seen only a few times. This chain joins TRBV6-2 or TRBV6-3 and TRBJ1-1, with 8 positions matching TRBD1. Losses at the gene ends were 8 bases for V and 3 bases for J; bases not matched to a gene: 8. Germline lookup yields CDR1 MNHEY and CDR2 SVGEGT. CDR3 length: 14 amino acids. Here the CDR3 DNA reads TGTGCCAGCCGTCCCGGGACAGGATACACTGAAGCTTTCTTT. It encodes CASRPGTGYTEAFF.

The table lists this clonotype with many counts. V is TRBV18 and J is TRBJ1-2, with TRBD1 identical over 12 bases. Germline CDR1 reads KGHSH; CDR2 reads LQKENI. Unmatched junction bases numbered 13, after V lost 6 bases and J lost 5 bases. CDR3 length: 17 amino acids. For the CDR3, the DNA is TGTGCCAGCTCCCCCGGGACAGGGGGCGAAGGCCCGTATGGCTACACCTTC. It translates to CASSPGTGGEGPYGYTF. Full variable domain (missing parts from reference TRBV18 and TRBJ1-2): NAGVMQNPRHLVRRRGQEARLRCSPMKGHSHVYWYRQLPEEGLKFMVYLQKENIIDESGMPKERFSAEFPKEGPSILRIQQVVRGDSAAYFCASSPGTGGEGPYGYTFGSGTRLTVV.

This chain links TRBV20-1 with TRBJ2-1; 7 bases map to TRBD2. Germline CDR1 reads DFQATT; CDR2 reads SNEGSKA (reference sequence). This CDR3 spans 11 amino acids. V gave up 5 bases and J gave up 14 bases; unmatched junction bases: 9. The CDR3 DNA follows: TGCAGTGCTGCCCTGGGGGGGTCGGAGTTCTTC. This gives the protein CSAALGGSEFF.

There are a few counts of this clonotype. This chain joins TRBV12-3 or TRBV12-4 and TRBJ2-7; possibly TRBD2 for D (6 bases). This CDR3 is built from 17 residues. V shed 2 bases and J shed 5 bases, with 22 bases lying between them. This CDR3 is CASSLTLGWRGMHEQYF. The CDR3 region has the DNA TGTGCCAGCAGTTTAACGCTAGGTTGGAGGGGTATGCACGAGCAGTACTTC.

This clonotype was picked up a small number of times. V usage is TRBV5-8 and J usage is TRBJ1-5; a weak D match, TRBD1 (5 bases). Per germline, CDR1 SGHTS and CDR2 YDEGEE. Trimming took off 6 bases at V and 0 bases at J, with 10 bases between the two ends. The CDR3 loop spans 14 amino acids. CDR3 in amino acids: CASIQDISNQPQHF. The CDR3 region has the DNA TGTGCCAGCATCCAGGACATTAGCAATCAGCCCCAGCATTTT.

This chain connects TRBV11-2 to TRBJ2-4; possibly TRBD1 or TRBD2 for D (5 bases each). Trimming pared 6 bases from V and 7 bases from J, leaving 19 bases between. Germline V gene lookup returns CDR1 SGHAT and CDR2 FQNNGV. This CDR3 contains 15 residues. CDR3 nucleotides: TGTGCCAGCAGGGGAGTCGTGGGGGTGGGGAACATTCAGTACTTC. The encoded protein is CASRGVVGVGNIQYF. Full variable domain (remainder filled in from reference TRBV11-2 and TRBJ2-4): EAGVAQSPRYKIIEKRQSVAFWCNPISGHATLYWYQQILGQGPKLLIQFQNNGVVDDSQLPKDRFSAERLKGVDSTLKIQPAKLEDSAVYLCASRGVVGVGNIQYFGAGTRLSVL.

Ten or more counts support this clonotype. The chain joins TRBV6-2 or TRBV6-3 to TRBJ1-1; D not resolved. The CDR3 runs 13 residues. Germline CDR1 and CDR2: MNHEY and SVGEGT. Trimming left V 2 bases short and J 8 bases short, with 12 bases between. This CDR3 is CASSYIDIQEAFF. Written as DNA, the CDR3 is TGTGCCAGCAGTTACATTGATATTCAGGAAGCTTTCTTT.

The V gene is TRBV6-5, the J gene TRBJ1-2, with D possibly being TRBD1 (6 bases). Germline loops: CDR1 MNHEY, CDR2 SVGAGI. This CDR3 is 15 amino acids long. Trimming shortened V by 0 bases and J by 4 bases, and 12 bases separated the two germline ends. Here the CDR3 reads CASSYSMIQGYGYTF. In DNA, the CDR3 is TGTGCCAGCAGTTACTCCATGATACAGGGCTATGGCTACACCTTC.